This TCR beta chain was captured by sequencing in a study of blood T cell repertoires in COVID-19 (dated by TCRdb to between 2020 and 2021). Study-wide context: Samples from collaborators originated in the United States, Italy and Spain and spanned both the acute and convalescent phases of COVID-19. Subjects who had been exposed to COVID-19, were actively infected with it, or had recovered from it provided the deeply sampled blood TCRbeta repertoires that made up the dataset. The prospective study material was composed of cDNA or gDNA derived from T cells, B-cell-depleted T cells, or PBMCs. Nearly every sample came with metadata listing a de-identified subject ID, COVID-19 status, age in years and sex. HLA class I and class II types, where available, came from metadata supplied by the sample provider rather than from assay-based typing. The repertoires were released in a freely available public database intended as a resource for research on the immune response to SARS-CoV-2. The samples were drawn from the first 160 participants of the ongoing ImmuneRACE study and from over 950 subjects provided by 6 global collaborators. The full study reports these points: How much clinical and demographic metadata was included differed by source and by participant, and the metadata was provided uncurated.

Enrolling through a virtual design, the prospective study's participants ranged in age from roughly 18 to 89 years and lived across 20 to 30 United States geographic areas. Cohort assignment in the prospective study relied on participant-reported clinical history from a screening survey and a study questionnaire. Mobile phlebotomists in the prospective study collected whole blood, serum and a nasopharyngeal or oropharyngeal swab from every participant. Prospective study participants could optionally give additional blood draws and questionnaires over an approximately 2-month period. Before DNA extraction, blood samples from the prospective study were shipped at room temperature or frozen. As concerns this clone: Which antigen it targets is not known. No much larger clone exists at a distance of one base, and base qualities are not known.

V gives up 3 bases and J gives up 0 bases, and the segment between their germline ends measures 6 bases. CDR1 and CDR2 are read off the germline V gene as SGDLS and YYNGEE. The CDR3 starts with the cysteine, ends with the phenylalanine, and has 14 residues. The sequence is cut down to CDR3 DNA, 42 bases in frame from base 1. TCRbeta CDR3 regions were amplified from genomic DNA by means of the immunoSEQ Assay, a bias-controlled multiplex PCR. As for how the authors treated the data: Nucleated cell counts per sample were estimated from amplification of reference gene primers within the assay. To quantify the absolute abundance of each unique TCRbeta CDR3 rearrangement, sequence reads were collapsed and filtered. For each sample, productive Simpson clonality was calculated as the square root of Simpson's diversity index across productive rearrangements. TCRdb re-hosts the immuneACCESS table, in-frame sequences only. Its copies lack some clones; in the studies checked, an unresolved V gene accounts for under half of them, and the cause for the rest is not known. V and J calls and clone size follow that table, whereas D and trimming were derived from the DNA. The sample includes 250,000 to 350,000 clones, with about 90% observed a single time. The ten top clones hold around 4.5% of the sample.

The TCR sequence derives from a woman aged 18-35 years with acute COVID-19. The V and J genes are TRBV9 and TRBJ2-2, with no confidently assigned D gene. The sequencing input was PBMCs or T cells enriched from blood (not recorded which). The bases are TGTGCCAGCAGCGCCCCTACGAACACCGGGGAGCTGTTTTTT. This gives the protein CASSAPTNTGELFF.